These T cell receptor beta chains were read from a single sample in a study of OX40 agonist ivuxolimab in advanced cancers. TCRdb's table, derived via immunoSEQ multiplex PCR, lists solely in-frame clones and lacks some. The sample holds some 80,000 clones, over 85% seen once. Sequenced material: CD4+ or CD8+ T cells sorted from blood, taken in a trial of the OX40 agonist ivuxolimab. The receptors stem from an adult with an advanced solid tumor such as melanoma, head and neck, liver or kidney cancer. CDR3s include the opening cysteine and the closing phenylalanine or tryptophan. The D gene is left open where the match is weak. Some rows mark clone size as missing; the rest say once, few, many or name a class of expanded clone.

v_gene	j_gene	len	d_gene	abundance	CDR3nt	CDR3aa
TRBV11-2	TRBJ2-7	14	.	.	TGTGCCAGCAGCTTACTAGAGCAAAGCTACGAACAGTACTTC	CASSLLEQSYEQYF
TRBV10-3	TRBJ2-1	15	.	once	TGTGCCATCAGTGAGAGAGCCTCCTCCTACAATGAGCAGTTCTTC	CAISERASSYNEQFF
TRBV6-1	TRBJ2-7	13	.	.	TGTGCCAGCATTCTAGGGCCCACCTACGAGCAGTACTTC	CASILGPTYEQYF
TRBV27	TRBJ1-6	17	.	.	TGTGCCAGCAGTTTACCCCCAGGGAGCTCCTATAATTCACCCCTCCACTTT	CASSLPPGSSYNSPLHF
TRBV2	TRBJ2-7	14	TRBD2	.	TGTGCCAGCAGTGCAACGGGACTAGGCTACGAGCAGTACTTC	CASSATGLGYEQYF
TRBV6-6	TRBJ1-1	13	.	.	TGTGCCAGCAGTTCTCAACTGGGAACTGAAGCTTTCTTT	CASSSQLGTEAFF
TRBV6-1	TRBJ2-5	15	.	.	TGTGCCAGCAGCACTTGGGGGGGGGCCCAAGAGACCCAGTACTTC	CASSTWGGAQETQYF
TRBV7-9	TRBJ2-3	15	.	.	TGTGCCAGCACCCTGGGGAGGTGGGTCCCGGATACGCAGTATTTT	CASTLGRWVPDTQYF
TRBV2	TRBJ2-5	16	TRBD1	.	TGTGCCAGCAGGGTTTTGCCGGGACAGGGCAGAGAGACCCAGTACTTC	CASRVLPGQGRETQYF
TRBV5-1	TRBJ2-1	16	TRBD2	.	TGCGCCAGCAGCCTGGCATCTAGCGGTTCCTACAATGAGCAGTTCTTC	CASSLASSGSYNEQFF
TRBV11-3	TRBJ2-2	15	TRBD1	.	TGTGCCAGCAGCCTCGACAGGGTAGGCACCGGGGAGCTGTTTTTT	CASSLDRVGTGELFF
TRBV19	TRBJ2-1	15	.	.	TGTGCCAGTAACCGTGGGAGGACCGCCTACAATGAGCAGTTCTTC	CASNRGRTAYNEQFF
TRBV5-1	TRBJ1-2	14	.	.	TGCGCCAGCAGCTTGGCCGCCCCCGGCTATGGCTACACCTTC	CASSLAAPGYGYTF
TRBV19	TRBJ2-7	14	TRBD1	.	TGTGCCAGTAGTATCCACAGGGGGTCCTACGAGCAGTACTTC	CASSIHRGSYEQYF
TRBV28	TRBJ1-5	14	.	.	TGTGCCAGCACCCAGACGGTTCTGGGTCAGCCCCAGCATTTT	CASTQTVLGQPQHF
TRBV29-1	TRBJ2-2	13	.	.	TGCAGCGTTGGGTGGGGGTTCACCGGGGAGCTGTTTTTT	CSVGWGFTGELFF
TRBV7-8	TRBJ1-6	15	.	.	TGTGCCAGCAACACGGACCGACGGAATAATTCACCCCTCCACTTT	CASNTDRRNNSPLHF
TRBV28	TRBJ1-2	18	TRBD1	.	TGTGCCAGCAGTCCCCGGGACAGGGGGCCGTCGGTGGAGAGTGGCTACACCTTC	CASSPRDRGPSVESGYTF
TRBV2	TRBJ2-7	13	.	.	TGTGCCAGCAGTGGGACTCTCGGCTACGAGCAGTACTTC	CASSGTLGYEQYF
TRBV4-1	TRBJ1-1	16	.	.	TGCGCCAGCAGCCCGGGACCGGGCCCCATGAACACTGAAGCTTTCTTT	CASSPGPGPMNTEAFF
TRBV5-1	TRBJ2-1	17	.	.	TGCGCCAGCGGCCGAAGGGGGCCGGCTAGCGAATACAATGAGCAGTTCTTC	CASGRRGPASEYNEQFF
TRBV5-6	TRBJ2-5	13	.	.	TGTGCCAGCAGCTTTGGGGCTCAAGAGACCCAGTACTTC	CASSFGAQETQYF
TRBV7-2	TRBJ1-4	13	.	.	TGTGCCAGCAGCCAGGGGCACCTTGAAAAACTGTTTTTT	CASSQGHLEKLFF
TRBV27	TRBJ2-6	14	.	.	TGTGCCAGCACGCCGAATACTGGGGCCAACGTCCTGACTTTC	CASTPNTGANVLTF
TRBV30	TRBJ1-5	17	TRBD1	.	TGTGCCTGGAGTCGCGGACAGGGACGAGATTACAATCAGCCCCAGCATTTT	CAWSRGQGRDYNQPQHF
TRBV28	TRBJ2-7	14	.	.	TGTGCCAGCAGGACGAGTGGGCAGAACTACGAGCAGTACTTC	CASRTSGQNYEQYF
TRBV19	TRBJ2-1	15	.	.	TGTGCCAGTAGTGTCCACCCAATTCTGTACAATGAGCAGTTCTTC	CASSVHPILYNEQFF
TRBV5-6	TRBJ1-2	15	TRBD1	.	TGTGCCAGCAGCTTGTGGGACAGAAGAAACTATGGCTACACCTTC	CASSLWDRRNYGYTF
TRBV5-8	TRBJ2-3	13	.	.	TGTGCCAGCAGCTACGCTAGCACAGATACGCAGTATTTT	CASSYASTDTQYF
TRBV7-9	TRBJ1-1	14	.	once	TGTGCCAGCAGCCCAAGTGGTAGTGTCACTGAAGCTTTCTTT	CASSPSGSVTEAFF
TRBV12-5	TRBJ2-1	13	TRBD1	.	TGTGCTAGTGCTTGGGACAGAAACAATGAGCAGTTCTTC	CASAWDRNNEQFF
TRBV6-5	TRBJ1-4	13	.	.	TGTGCCAGCAGCGGGACCCAGGCTGGAAAACTGTTTTTT	CASSGTQAGKLFF
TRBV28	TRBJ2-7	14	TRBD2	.	TGTGCCACCCGAGCGGGAGTGAGTGGTGGCGAGCAGTACTTC	CATRAGVSGGEQYF
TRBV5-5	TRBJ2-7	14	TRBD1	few	TGTGCCAGCAGCTTGTTAGGACAGGATTACGAGCAGTACTTC	CASSLLGQDYEQYF
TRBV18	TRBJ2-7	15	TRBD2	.	TGTGCCAGCTCACCACCGGCTAGCGGGAACGGCGAGCAGTACTTC	CASSPPASGNGEQYF
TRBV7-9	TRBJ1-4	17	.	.	TGTGCCAGCAGCTCCCCCTCCATACAGGGAACTAATGAAAAACTGTTTTTT	CASSSPSIQGTNEKLFF
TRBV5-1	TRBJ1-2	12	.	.	TGCGCCAGCAGCTTGGAGGACTATGGCTACACCTTC	CASSLEDYGYTF
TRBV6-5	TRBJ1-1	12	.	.	TGTGCCAGCAAAAATTCTGGCACTGAAGCTTTCTTT	CASKNSGTEAFF
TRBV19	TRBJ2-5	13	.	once	TGTGCCAGTAGTTTCCAAGTGCAAGAGACCCAGTACTTC	CASSFQVQETQYF
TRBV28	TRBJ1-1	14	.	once	TGTGCCAGCAGGATACGACAAACAAACACTGAAGCTTTCTTT	CASRIRQTNTEAFF
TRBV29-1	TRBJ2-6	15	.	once	TGCAGCGTTGCCAGGGTCCACTCTGGGGCCAACGTCCTGACTTTC	CSVARVHSGANVLTF
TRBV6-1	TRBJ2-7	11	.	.	TGTGCCAGCAGTACAGGTGACGAGCAGTACTTC	CASSTGDEQYF
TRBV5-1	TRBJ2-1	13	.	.	TGCGCCAGCACCCCTAGGACGGGAAAGCAGCAGTTCTTC	CASTPRTGKQQFF